Below are 21 T cell receptor beta chains sequenced from a single sample in a study of shared clonotypes between healthy human individuals. Clones were sequenced by immunoSEQ multiplex PCR, and TCRdb holds only the in-frame ones, with some missing. The sample has roughly 1,500,000 clones, 98% seen once. Sequencing was done on a sample of naive CD4+ T cells sorted from blood. Subset defined: CD45RA+ positively selected. The origin of the receptors is a man aged 25 to 45 in good health.

J is TRBJ2-2 and V is TRBV9; D remains ambiguous. Per germline, CDR1 SGDLS and CDR2 YYNGEE. V was shortened by 2 bases and J by 4 bases, with 12 bases between the two germline ends. This CDR3 contains 15 residues. CDR3 nucleotides: TGTGCCAGCAGCGTCGACCCCGCTGCCACCGGGGAGCTGTTTTTT. It translates to CASSVDPAATGELFF.

CDR3 in DNA: TGTGCCAGCAGCCCGCGGAACAGGGGGCGCCCTGAGCAGTTCTTC. Its protein is CASSPRNRGRPEQFF. The genes are TRBV7-9 and TRBJ2-1, with 9 positions matching TRBD1. The V segment lost 5 bases and the J segment 9 bases; nucleotides outside the gene matches: 11. CDR3 length: 15 residues. Germline V CDR1 and CDR2: SEHNR, FQNEAQ (reference sequence).

This rearrangement joins TRBV7-9 to TRBJ2-1, with TRBD1 matching 9 bases. The V gene's germline CDR1 is SEHNR and CDR2 FQNEAQ (reference sequence). V lost 5 bases to trimming and J lost 2 bases; unmatched junction nucleotides: 16. CDR3 length: 19 amino acids. CDR3 residues: CASSRPQLSRDRAYNEQFF. DNA for the CDR3: TGTGCCAGCAGCCGACCCCAACTAAGCCGGGACAGGGCCTACAATGAGCAGTTCTTC.

The chain is built from TRBV4-3 and TRBJ2-5; TRBD2 matches 14 bases. The V and J ends lost 3 bases and 4 bases, in that order; junction bases with no gene match: 16. Germline lookup yields CDR1 LGHNA and CDR2 YSLEER. This CDR3 region has 20 residues. The CDR3 loop is CASSQMKGGLAGALGETQYF. Written as DNA, the CDR3 is TGCGCCAGCAGCCAGATGAAGGGGGGACTAGCGGGAGCCCTTGGAGAGACCCAGTACTTC.

The V and J genes are TRBV28 and TRBJ2-1, with 7 nucleotides matching TRBD2. CDR1 and CDR2 from the germline V gene are MDHEN and SYDVKM. The CDR3 consists of 16 residues. J lost 6 bases, V lost 1 base, and 9 bases had no gene match. CDR3: CASSLLGTTTFNEQFF. The DNA of the CDR3 is TGTGCCAGCAGTTTATTAGGGACTACCACCTTCAATGAGCAGTTCTTC.

The chain uses TRBV6-6 and TRBJ1-2; 7 bases agree with TRBD1. This CDR3 comprises 15 residues. Germline CDR1 MNHNY, CDR2 SVGAGI (reference sequence). V shed 7 bases and J 0 bases; nucleotides not matched to a gene: 8. The CDR3 here is CASTFRDSPNYGYTF. CDR3 sequence (DNA): TGTGCCAGCACCTTTAGGGACAGCCCTAACTATGGCTACACCTTC.

This clone was detected once. Other DNA sequences of this sample code for an identical CDR3. V is TRBV12-5 and J is TRBJ2-2; no firm D call. The CDR3 extends over 12 amino acids. The germline V and J ends were trimmed by 3 bases and 2 bases, with 1 base remaining between them. Germline V lookup: CDR1 LGHNT, CDR2 FRNRAP. This CDR3 reads CASGFNTGELFF. DNA of the CDR3: TGTGCTAGTGGTTTTAACACCGGGGAGCTGTTTTTT.

CDR3 in amino acids: CASSQDHRGRKETQYF. Here the CDR3 DNA reads TGTGCCAGCAGCCAAGATCATAGGGGCAGGAAAGAGACCCAGTACTTC. The gene calls are TRBV14 and TRBJ2-5, with D maybe TRBD1 (5 bases). V lost 0 bases, J lost 3 bases, and 14 bases lay in between. This CDR3 has 16 amino acids. Germline values: CDR1 SGHDN, CDR2 FVKESK.

As regards this clone: The limits of the CDR3 on the DNA are not certain, so only TCRdb's listed CDR3 is given. The chain has TRBV19 and TRBJ1-5. Ends included, the CDR3 has 15 residues. Germline V gives CDR1 LNHDA, CDR2 SQIVND (reference sequence). The CDR3 protein is CASSILAPTVTAQHF.

About this clone itself: Additional DNA sequences in this sample encode the identical CDR3. The rearrangement links TRBV18 to TRBJ2-1, with TRBD1 identical over 10 bases. This CDR3 has 15 residues. CDR1 is KGHSH and CDR2 is LQKENI in the germline V gene. J was trimmed by 6 bases and V by 2 bases; bases with no gene match: 4. CDR3 protein: CASSPWDRGGNEQFF. CDR3 coding DNA: TGTGCCAGCTCACCATGGGACAGGGGCGGCAATGAGCAGTTCTTC.

The rearrangement joins TRBV6-5 to TRBJ2-7; maybe TRBD2 (5 bases). This CDR3 has 12 residues. The V gene's germline CDR1 is MNHEY and CDR2 SVGAGI. Trimming left V 6 bases short and J 2 bases short, with 8 bases between. The CDR3 is CASSPTTYEQYF. CDR3 nucleotide sequence: TGTGCCAGCAGCCCGACTACCTACGAGCAGTACTTC.

The CDR3 DNA reads as TGTGCCACTGCCGGGACTAGCTTCCACAATGAGCAGTTCTTC. Translating gives CATAGTSFHNEQFF. The V gene is TRBV19, the J gene TRBJ2-1, with 9 bases lining up with TRBD2. The ends lost 10 bases at V and 5 bases at J; junction bases unmatched: 9. Germline CDR1 is LNHDA and CDR2 is SQIVND (reference sequence). The CDR3 covers 14 residues.

Concerning this clone itself: Different DNA sequences within this sample yield the same CDR3. J is TRBJ1-1 and V is TRBV5-1; D ambiguous. The CDR3 is 14 residues long. The ends were cut back, 4 bases at V and 0 bases at J, with 10 bases in the middle. Germline CDR1 SGHRS, CDR2 YFSETQ. The CDR3: CASSGGLLNTEAFF. The DNA of the CDR3 is TGCGCCAGCAGCGGCGGACTTCTGAACACTGAAGCTTTCTTT.

The rearrangement uses TRBV5-6 and TRBJ1-2; D uncertain. Germline V gene lookup returns CDR1 SGHDT and CDR2 YYEEEE. V lost 4 bases and J 0 bases, leaving 13 bases between the germline ends. The CDR3 is 15 residues long. The CDR3 loop is CASSMPDIANYGYTF. The CDR3 region has the DNA TGTGCCAGCAGCATGCCCGACATTGCTAACTATGGCTACACCTTC.

This rearrangement joins TRBV14 to TRBJ1-1; 9 nucleotides line up with TRBD1. Germline V lookup: CDR1 SGHDN, CDR2 FVKESK. Trimming at V came to 0 bases and at J to 5 bases, leaving 4 bases not matched to a gene. CDR3 size: 15 residues. In DNA, the CDR3 is TGTGCCAGCAGCCAAGAGACAGGGGGTATGACTGAAGCTTTCTTT. Encoded protein: CASSQETGGMTEAFF.

The J gene is TRBJ2-7, the V gene TRBV5-4, with no clear D. Germline loops: CDR1 SGHNT, CDR2 YYREEE (reference sequence). Trimming took 0 bases from V and 0 from J, leaving 7 bases between them. The CDR3 contains 14 residues. The CDR3 coding sequence is TGTGCCAGCAGCTTGGGGATTAGCTCCTACGAGCAGTACTTC. As protein: CASSLGISSYEQYF. The full variable domain, with the rest looked up from reference TRBV5-4 and TRBJ2-7, is ETGVTQSPTHLIKTRGQQVTLRCSSQSGHNTVSWYQQALGQGPQFIFQYYREEENGRGNFPPRFSGLQFPNYSSELNVNALELDDSALYLCASSLGISSYEQYFGPGTRLTVT.

The V call is TRBV7-6, the J call TRBJ1-4; 8 positions agree with TRBD1. This CDR3 contains 15 residues. Germline trimming cut 5 bases from V and 5 bases from J; bases unmatched to any gene: 7. Germline V gives CDR1 SGHVS, CDR2 FNYEAQ. The CDR3 protein is CASSPGTGENEKLFF. CDR3 nucleotide sequence: TGTGCCAGCAGCCCCGGGACAGGAGAAAATGAAAAACTGTTTTTT.

The rearrangement links TRBV10-2 to TRBJ2-1; 9 nucleotides agree with TRBD1. The CDR3 consists of 14 residues. Germline-derived CDR1 and CDR2 are WSHSY and SAAADI. Losses at the gene ends were 6 bases for V and 5 bases for J; bases not matched to a gene: 5. CDR3 in DNA: TGCGCCAGCAGAGACAGGGGGGGGGACAATGAGCAGTTCTTC. This gives the protein CASRDRGGDNEQFF.

The chain combines TRBV11-3 with TRBJ2-1; 11 bases agree with TRBD2. V shed 3 bases and J 4 bases; nucleotides not matched to a gene: 5. Germline V gives CDR1 SGHNT, CDR2 YENEEA. CDR3 size: 16 residues. The CDR3 coding sequence is TGTGCCAGCAGCTTGACCCTAGCGGGAGGATACAATGAGCAGTTCTTC. This sequence encodes CASSLTLAGGYNEQFF. The full variable domain, completed using reference TRBV11-3 and TRBJ2-1, is EAGVVQSPRYKIIEKKQPVAFWCNPISGHNTLYWYLQNLGQGPELLIRYENEEAVDDSQLPKDRFSAERLKGVDSTLKIQPAELGDSAVYLCASSLTLAGGYNEQFFGPGTRLTVL.

As to this clone: The sample has other DNA sequences that encode this CDR3 too. The V call is TRBV28, the J call TRBJ2-7, with a possible D match to TRBD2 (6 bases). Germline CDR1 MDHEN, CDR2 SYDVKM. CDR3 length: 14 amino acids. V shed 4 bases and J shed 2 bases, with 12 bases lying between them. Here the CDR3 reads CASSYSGRTYEQYF. The CDR3 nucleotides read TGTGCCAGCAGTTACTCCGGGAGAACCTACGAGCAGTACTTC.

This chain joins TRBV5-1 and TRBJ2-3; TRBD2 matches at 13 bases. V dropped 5 bases and J dropped 2; count of bases not matched to a gene: 8. CDR3 size: 17 residues. Germline lookup yields CDR1 SGHRS and CDR2 YFSETQ. CDR3 protein: CASSDGLAGEITDTQYF. The CDR3 DNA reads TGCGCCAGCAGTGACGGACTAGCGGGAGAGATCACAGATACGCAGTATTTT.